Listed below are T cell receptor beta chains from one sample, sequenced in a study of control samples from healthy donors and cancer patients. Sequencing used immunoSEQ multiplex PCR; TCRdb keeps in-frame clones, though not all of them. The sample carries approximately 80,000 clones, about 88% recorded once. The sample comprised blood. These receptors were taken from a woman between 45 and 60 years old in good health. Each CDR3 is given with its conserved first and last residue. The D gene is left open where the match is weak. Clone size appears in some rows only: once, few, many, or a class for an expanded clone.

j_call v_call d_call clone_size cdr3_aa cdr3_nt
TRBJ1-1 TRBV5-1 - - CASSLEWDTEAFF TGCGCCAGCAGCTTGGAGTGGGACACTGAAGCTTTCTTT
TRBJ2-1 TRBV2 - - CASSEKHNNEQFF TGTGCCAGCAGTGAGAAACATAACAATGAGCAGTTCTTC
TRBJ2-3 TRBV5-1 - - CASSLTGETQYF TGCGCCAGCAGCTTGACGGGGGAGACGCAGTATTTT
TRBJ2-1 TRBV9 - - CASSVEITRGLNEQFF TGTGCCAGCAGCGTAGAAATTACACGGGGGCTCAATGAGCAGTTCTTC
TRBJ2-2 TRBV28 - - CASNVPAGGELFF TGTGCCAGCAACGTCCCCGCCGGGGGGGAGCTGTTTTTT
TRBJ2-7 TRBV7-2 - once CASSFQTRFYEQYF TGTGCCAGCAGCTTTCAGACGCGATTCTACGAGCAGTACTTC
TRBJ1-4 TRBV14 - once CASSQVFFTSYYSTGLAEKLFF TGTGCCAGCAGCCAAGTATTTTTCACTTCGTACTATTCCACCGGTTTGGCCGAAAAACTGTTTTTT
TRBJ1-1 TRBV28 TRBD1 - CASNRGGNTEAFF TGTGCCAGCAACAGGGGGGGGAACACTGAAGCTTTCTTT
TRBJ1-1 TRBV2 TRBD1 - CASRDRAGFTEAFF TGTGCCAGCAGGGACAGGGCGGGATTCACTGAAGCTTTCTTT
TRBJ2-3 TRBV7-7 TRBD1 - CASSHGTGGSDTQYF TGTGCCAGCAGCCACGGGACAGGGGGGTCAGATACGCAGTATTTT
TRBJ2-3 TRBV25-1 TRBD2 - CASSEGLAGGYTQYF TGTGCCAGCAGTGAAGGATTAGCGGGGGGATATACGCAGTATTTT
TRBJ2-6 TRBV9 - - CASSLRQDSGANVLTF TGTGCCAGCAGCCTAAGGCAGGACTCTGGGGCCAACGTCCTGACTTTC
TRBJ1-2 TRBV11-2 TRBD1 once CASSSGQGLNYGYTF TGTGCCAGCAGCTCGGGACAGGGTCTGAACTATGGCTACACCTTC
TRBJ2-3 TRBV20-1 - once CSASRRRPSTNTQYF TGCAGTGCTAGTCGGCGGAGACCCAGCACAAATACGCAGTATTTT
TRBJ2-2 TRBV2 - - CASLIWGRDTGELFF TGTGCCAGCCTGATCTGGGGGCGCGACACCGGGGAGCTGTTTTTT
TRBJ2-1 TRBV4-1 TRBD1 - CASSQRPGQGADEQFF TGCGCCAGCAGCCAACGACCGGGACAGGGGGCTGATGAGCAGTTCTTC
TRBJ1-2 TRBV28 - - CASSPYRVRYGYTF TGTGCCAGCAGCCCCTACAGGGTTAGGTATGGCTACACCTTC
TRBJ1-5 TRBV19 TRBD1 - CASVDRVNQPQHF TGTGCCAGTGTCGACAGGGTCAATCAGCCCCAGCATTTT
TRBJ2-1 TRBV6-1 - once CASSDPAGQFF TGTGCCAGCAGTGATCCTGCTGGGCAGTTCTTC
TRBJ2-4 TRBV5-1 - - CASSSGLAKNIQYF TGCGCCAGCAGCAGCGGACTAGCCAAAAACATTCAGTACTTC
TRBJ1-2 TRBV5-8 TRBD1 - CASSPDRGGYTF TGTGCCAGCAGCCCCGACAGGGGGGGCTACACCTTC
TRBJ2-7 TRBV29-1 - - CSVVSNSYEQYF TGCAGCGTTGTGAGTAACTCCTACGAGCAGTACTTC
TRBJ1-4 TRBV3-1/TRBV3-2 - - CASSQEKGGGEKLFF TGTGCCAGCAGCCAAGAGAAAGGGGGGGGTGAAAAACTGTTTTTT
TRBJ2-7 TRBV7-9 - - CASSRGVAGYEQYF TGTGCCAGCAGCAGGGGGGTCGCGGGATACGAGCAGTACTTC
TRBJ1-2 TRBV7-2 - once CASSLPGRGGYTF TGTGCCAGCAGCTTACCCGGGCGGGGAGGCTACACCTTC
TRBJ1-1 TRBV7-9 - - CASSLGKAFF TGTGCCAGCAGCTTAGGTAAAGCTTTCTTT
TRBJ1-2 TRBV6-1 - - CASSEAAGRALYYGYTF TGTGCCAGCAGTGAAGCGGCAGGGCGAGCACTTTACTATGGCTACACCTTC
TRBJ1-4 TRBV6-6 TRBD1 - CASSYAGQSEKLFF TGTGCCAGCAGTTACGCGGGACAGAGTGAAAAACTGTTTTTT
TRBJ1-2 TRBV7-9 - - CASSLVGFYGYTF TGTGCCAGCAGCTTAGTAGGATTCTATGGCTACACCTTC
TRBJ1-2 TRBV12-3/TRBV12-4 - - CASSLQGEGYTF TGTGCCAGCAGTTTGCAGGGTGAGGGCTACACCTTC